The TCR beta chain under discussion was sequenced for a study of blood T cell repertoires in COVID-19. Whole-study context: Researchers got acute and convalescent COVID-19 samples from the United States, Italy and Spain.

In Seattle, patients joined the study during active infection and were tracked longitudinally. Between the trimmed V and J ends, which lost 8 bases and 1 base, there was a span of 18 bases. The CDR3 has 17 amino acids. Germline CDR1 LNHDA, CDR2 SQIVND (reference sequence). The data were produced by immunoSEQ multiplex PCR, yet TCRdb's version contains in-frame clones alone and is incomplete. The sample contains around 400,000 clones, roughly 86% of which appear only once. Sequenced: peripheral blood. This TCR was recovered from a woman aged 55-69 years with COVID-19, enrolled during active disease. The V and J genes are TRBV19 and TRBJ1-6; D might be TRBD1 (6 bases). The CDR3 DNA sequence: TGTGCCAGTTCTACAGGGTACTTTGGATCCTATAATTCACCCCTCCACTTT. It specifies CASSTGYFGSYNSPLHF.